This TCR beta chain was sequenced for a study of blood T cell repertoires in COVID-19. Study summary: Nucleic acid was either cDNA or gDNA, and it came from T cells, B-cell-depleted T cells, or PBMCs.

How the authors handled the data: Quantification of nucleated cells was approximated via reference gene primer amplification. Some clones are missing from TCRdb's copy, which holds only in-frame ones; the method was immunoSEQ multiplex PCR. Clone size and the V and J calls come from that table; the DNA yielded D and trimming. The table lists a few hundred thousand clones, 87% of them singletons. Germline CDR1 SGHNT, CDR2 YENEEA. V shed 2 bases, J shed 3 bases, and the junction held 10 bases outside the gene matches. The CDR3 loop spans 18 amino acids. For recovered donors of Cohort 3, there were two negative PCRs, clearance, or symptom resolution.

The material sequenced was PBMCs or T cells enriched from blood (not recorded which). The receptor was derived from a woman in her 30s who had recovered from COVID-19. V gene TRBV11-3 combines with J gene TRBJ2-4; 10 bases match TRBD1. The CDR3, as DNA: TGTGCCAGCAGCTTATCCCCTCCCGGGACAGGGGTCAAAAACATTCAGTACTTC. It is translated as CASSLSPPGTGVKNIQYF.